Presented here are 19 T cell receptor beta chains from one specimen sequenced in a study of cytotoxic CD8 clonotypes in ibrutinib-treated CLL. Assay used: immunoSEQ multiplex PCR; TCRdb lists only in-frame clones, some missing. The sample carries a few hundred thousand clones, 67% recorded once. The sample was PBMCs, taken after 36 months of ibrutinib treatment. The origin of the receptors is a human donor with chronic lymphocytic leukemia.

The CDR3 sequence: CASSSSPLDEQFF. The CDR3 DNA reads as TGTGCCAGCAGCTCCTCCCCTCTGGATGAGCAGTTCTTC. This rearrangement joins TRBV7-3 to TRBJ2-1; D not certain. The CDR3 extends over 13 amino acids. The ends were cut back, 4 bases at V and 8 bases at J, with 12 bases in the middle. The germline V gene encodes CDR1 SGHTA and CDR2 FQGTGA.

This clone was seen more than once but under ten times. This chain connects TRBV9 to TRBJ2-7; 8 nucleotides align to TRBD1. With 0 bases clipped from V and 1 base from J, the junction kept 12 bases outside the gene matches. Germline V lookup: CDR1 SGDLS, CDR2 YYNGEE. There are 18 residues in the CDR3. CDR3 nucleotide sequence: TGTGCCAGCAGCGTAGGAACAGGGGGTCCCATGTTGTCCTACGAGCAGTACTTC. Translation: CASSVGTGGPMLSYEQYF.

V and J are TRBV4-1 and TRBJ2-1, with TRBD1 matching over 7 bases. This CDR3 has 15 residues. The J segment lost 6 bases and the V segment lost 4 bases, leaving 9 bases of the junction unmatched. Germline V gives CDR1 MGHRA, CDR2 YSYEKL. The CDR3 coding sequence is TGCGCCAGCAGCCTGCCGACAGGGTTAATCAATGAGCAGTTCTTC. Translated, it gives CASSLPTGLINEQFF.

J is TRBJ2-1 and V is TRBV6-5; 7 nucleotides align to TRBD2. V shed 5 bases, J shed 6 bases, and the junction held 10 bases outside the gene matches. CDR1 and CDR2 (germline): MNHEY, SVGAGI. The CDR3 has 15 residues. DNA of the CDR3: TGTGCCAGCAGTCCAGGACTAGGTCGGTCCAATGAGCAGTTCTTC. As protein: CASSPGLGRSNEQFF.

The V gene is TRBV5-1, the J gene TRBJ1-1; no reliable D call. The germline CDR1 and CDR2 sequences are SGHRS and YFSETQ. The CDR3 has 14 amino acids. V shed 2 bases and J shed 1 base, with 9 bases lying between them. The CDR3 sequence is CASSLNSWNTEAFF. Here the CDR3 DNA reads TGCGCCAGCAGCTTAAATAGTTGGAACACTGAAGCTTTCTTT.

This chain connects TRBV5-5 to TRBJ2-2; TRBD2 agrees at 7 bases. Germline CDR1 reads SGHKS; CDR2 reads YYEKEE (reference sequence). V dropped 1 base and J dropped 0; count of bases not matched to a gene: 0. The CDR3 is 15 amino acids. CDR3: CASSLRGANTGELFF. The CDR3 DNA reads TGTGCCAGCAGCTTGCGGGGGGCGAACACCGGGGAGCTGTTTTTT.

CDR3 sequence: CASSTGFRGSETQYF. The CDR3 coding sequence is TGTGCCAGCAGCACCGGGTTTAGGGGCTCGGAGACCCAGTACTTC. The V call is TRBV9, the J call TRBJ2-5, with D tentatively TRBD1 (5 bases). The germline V gene encodes CDR1 SGDLS and CDR2 YYNGEE. The CDR3 loop spans 15 amino acids. Trimming took 4 bases from V and 5 from J, leaving 18 bases between them.

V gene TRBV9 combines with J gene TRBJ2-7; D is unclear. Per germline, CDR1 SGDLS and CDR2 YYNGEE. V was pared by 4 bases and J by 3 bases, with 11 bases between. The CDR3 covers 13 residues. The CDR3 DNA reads TGTGCCAGCAGCTCCCCCCCCTTCTACGAGCAGTACTTC. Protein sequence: CASSSPPFYEQYF.

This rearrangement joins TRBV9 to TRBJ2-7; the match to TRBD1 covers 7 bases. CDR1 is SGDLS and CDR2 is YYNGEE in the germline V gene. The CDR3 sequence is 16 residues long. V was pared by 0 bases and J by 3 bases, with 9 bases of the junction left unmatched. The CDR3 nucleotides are TGTGCCAGCAGCGTAGCGGGGACAGTCGAATTCTACGAGCAGTACTTC. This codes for CASSVAGTVEFYEQYF.

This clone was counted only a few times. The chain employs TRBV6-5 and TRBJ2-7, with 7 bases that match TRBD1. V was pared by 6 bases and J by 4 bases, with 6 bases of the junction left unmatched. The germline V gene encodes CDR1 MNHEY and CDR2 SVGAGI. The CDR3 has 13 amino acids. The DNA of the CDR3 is TGTGCCAGCAGACAAGGGACAGATTACGAGCAGTACTTC. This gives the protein CASRQGTDYEQYF.

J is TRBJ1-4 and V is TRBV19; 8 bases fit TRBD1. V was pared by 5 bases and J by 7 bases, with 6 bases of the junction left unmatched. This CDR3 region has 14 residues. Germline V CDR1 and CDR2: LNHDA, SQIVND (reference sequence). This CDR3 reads CASSARGRFEKLFF. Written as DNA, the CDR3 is TGTGCCAGTAGTGCCAGGGGGCGTTTTGAAAAACTGTTTTTT.

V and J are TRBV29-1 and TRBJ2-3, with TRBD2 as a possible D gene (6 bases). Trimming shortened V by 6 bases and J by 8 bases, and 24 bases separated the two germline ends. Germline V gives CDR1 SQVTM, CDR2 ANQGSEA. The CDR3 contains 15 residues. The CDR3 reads CSVHPGTLTPGTQYF. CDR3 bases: TGCAGCGTCCACCCCGGGACTCTCACCCCGGGTACGCAGTATTTT.

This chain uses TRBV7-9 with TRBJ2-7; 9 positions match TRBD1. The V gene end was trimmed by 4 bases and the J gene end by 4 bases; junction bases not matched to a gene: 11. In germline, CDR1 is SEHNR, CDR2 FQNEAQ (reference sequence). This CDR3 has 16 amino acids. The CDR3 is CASSSGQGRMGYEQYF. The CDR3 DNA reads TGTGCCAGCAGCTCCGGACAGGGGCGAATGGGATACGAGCAGTACTTC. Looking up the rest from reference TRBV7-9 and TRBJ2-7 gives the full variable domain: DTGVSQNPRHKITKRGQNVTFRCDPISEHNRLYWYRQTLGQGPEFLTYFQNEAQLEKSRLLSDRFSAERPKGSFSTLEIQRTEQGDSAMYLCASSSGQGRMGYEQYFGPGTRLTVT.

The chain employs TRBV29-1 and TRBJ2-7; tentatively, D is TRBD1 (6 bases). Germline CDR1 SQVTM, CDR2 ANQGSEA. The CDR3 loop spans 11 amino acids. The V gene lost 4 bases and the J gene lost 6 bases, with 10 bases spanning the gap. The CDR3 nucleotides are TGCAGCGTTGTCAAAGGGGGCGAGCAGTACTTC. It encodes CSVVKGGEQYF.

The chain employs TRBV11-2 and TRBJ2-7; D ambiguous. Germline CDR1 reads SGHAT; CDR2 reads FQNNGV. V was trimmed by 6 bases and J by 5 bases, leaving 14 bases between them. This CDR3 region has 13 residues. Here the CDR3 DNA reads TGTGCCAGCAGGCTTGAACCTGGGGACGAGCAGTACTTC. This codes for CASRLEPGDEQYF.

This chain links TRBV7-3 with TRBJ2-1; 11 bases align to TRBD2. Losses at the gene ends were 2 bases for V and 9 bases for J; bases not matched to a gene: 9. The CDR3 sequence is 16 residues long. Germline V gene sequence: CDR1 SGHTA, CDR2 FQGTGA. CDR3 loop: CASSLVSTSGMIEQFF. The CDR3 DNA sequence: TGTGCCAGCAGCTTAGTTTCGACTAGCGGGATGATTGAGCAGTTCTTC.

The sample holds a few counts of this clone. The CDR3 is CASSLALNIPSGANVLTF. CDR3 in DNA: TGTGCCAGCAGCTTAGCCTTGAACATCCCCTCTGGGGCCAACGTCCTGACTTTC. J is TRBJ2-6 and V is TRBV11-1; no clear D gene. CDR1 is SGHAT and CDR2 is FQDESV in the germline V gene (reference sequence). The V gene lost 0 bases and the J gene lost 0 bases, with 12 bases spanning the gap. The CDR3 sequence is 18 residues long.

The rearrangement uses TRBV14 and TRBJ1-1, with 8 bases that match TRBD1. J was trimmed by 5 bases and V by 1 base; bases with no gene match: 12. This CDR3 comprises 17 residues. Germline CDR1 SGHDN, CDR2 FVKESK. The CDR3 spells CASSQGTRDRLRTEAFF. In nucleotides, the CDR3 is TGTGCCAGCAGCCAAGGCACTAGGGACAGGTTGCGAACTGAAGCTTTCTTT. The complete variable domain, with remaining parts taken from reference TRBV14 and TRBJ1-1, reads EAGVTQFPSHSVIEKGQTVTLRCDPISGHDNLYWYRRVMGKEIKFLLHFVKESKQDESGMPNNRFLAERTGGTYSTLKVQPAELEDSGVYFCASSQGTRDRLRTEAFFGQGTRLTVV.

CDR3 sequence (DNA): TGTGCCAGCAGTACCGGGATGCCCTACGAGCAGTACTTC. It specifies CASSTGMPYEQYF. The genes are TRBV28 and TRBJ2-7; tentative D call: TRBD2 (5 bases). Between the trimmed V and J ends, which lost 5 bases and 2 bases, there was a span of 10 bases. CDR3 size: 13 residues. Germline values: CDR1 MDHEN, CDR2 SYDVKM.